This record covers a single T cell receptor beta chain. Which cohort a participant joined came from the clinical history participants gave. Study processing details: Reference gene primer amplification gave nucleated cell count estimates. This table comes from immunoSEQ multiplex PCR, and its TCRdb copy is limited to in-frame clones, with some not included. That table is the source of V, J and clone size, and D and trimming were worked out from the DNA. The sample shows a few hundred thousand clones, around 87% of them seen only once. The sample originates from a study of blood T cell repertoires in COVID-19. For the study at large: Either two negative PCRs, clearance, or symptom resolution qualified Cohort 3 donors as recovered.

The CDR3 totals 14 residues. The V gene lost 0 bases and the J gene lost 7 bases, with 8 bases spanning the gap. CDR1 is SGHNT, CDR2 YYREEE, per germline (reference sequence). The chain joins TRBV5-4 to TRBJ1-6; D may be TRBD1 (6 bases). Sample: PBMCs or T cells enriched from blood (not recorded which). This receptor was identified in a middle-aged man in a cohort exposed to, infected with or recovered from COVID-19 (not recorded which). The CDR3 nucleotides read TGTGCCAGCAGCTTGGACAGGGCAAATTCACCCCTCCACTTT. It yields the protein CASSLDRANSPLHF.